This TCR beta chain was recorded in a study of blood T cell repertoires in COVID-19. Across the study: From T cells, B-cell-depleted T cells, or PBMCs came the material, which was cDNA or gDNA.

Original data processing: Estimation of nucleated cell counts relied on the amplification of reference gene primers. Some clones are missing from TCRdb's copy, which holds only in-frame ones; the method was immunoSEQ multiplex PCR. The V and J calls and clone size are taken from that table; D and trimming were inferred from the DNA. Among 55,000 or so clones listed, about 80% were seen once. CDR3 length: 13 amino acids. Looked up from germline, CDR1 is LGHDT and CDR2 is YNNKEL (reference sequence). Trimming cost V 1 base and J 9 bases, with 10 bases left between them. The clonotype originates from a man aged 25-45 years with COVID-19, enrolled during active disease. The sequenced material came from peripheral blood. V usage is TRBV3-1 (or the pseudogene TRBV3-2) and J usage is TRBJ1-5; no firm D call. CDR3 loop: CASSQVAGGPQHF. CDR3 in DNA: TGTGCCAGCAGCCAAGTGGCTGGCGGGCCCCAGCATTTT.